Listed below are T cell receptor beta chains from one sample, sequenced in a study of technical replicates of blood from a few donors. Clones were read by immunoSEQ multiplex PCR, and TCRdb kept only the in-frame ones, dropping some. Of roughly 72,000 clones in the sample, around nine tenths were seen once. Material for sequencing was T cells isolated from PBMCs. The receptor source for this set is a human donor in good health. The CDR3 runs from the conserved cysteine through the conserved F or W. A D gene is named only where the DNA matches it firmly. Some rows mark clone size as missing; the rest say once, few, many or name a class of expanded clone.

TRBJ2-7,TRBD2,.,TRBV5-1,CASSLWRGAEGEQYF,TGCGCCAGCAGCTTGTGGCGGGGGGCTGAAGGCGAGCAGTACTTC
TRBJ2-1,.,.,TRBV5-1,CASSLVGEVYNEQFF,TGCGCCAGCAGCTTGGTGGGAGAGGTCTACAATGAGCAGTTCTTC
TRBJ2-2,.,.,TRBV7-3,CASSLVRDTGELFF,TGTGCCAGCAGCTTAGTGAGGGACACCGGGGAGCTGTTTTTT
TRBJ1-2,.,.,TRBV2,CASREGRYGYTF,TGTGCCAGCAGGGAGGGCCGCTATGGCTACACCTTC
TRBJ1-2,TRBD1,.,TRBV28,CASFEGTDGYTF,TGTGCCAGCTTTGAGGGGACAGATGGCTACACCTTC
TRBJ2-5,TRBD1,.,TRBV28,CASSTVRTGGDETQYF,TGTGCCAGCAGCACCGTTAGGACAGGGGGCGACGAGACCCAGTACTTC
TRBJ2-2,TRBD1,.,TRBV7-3,CASSLGTVGTGELFF,TGTGCCAGCAGCTTAGGGACAGTTGGCACCGGGGAGCTGTTTTTT
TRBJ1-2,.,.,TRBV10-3,CAISDSYGYTF,TGTGCCATCAGTGACAGCTATGGCTACACCTTC
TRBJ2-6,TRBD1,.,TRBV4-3,CASSLGQGATGANVLTF,TGCGCCAGCAGCCTGGGACAGGGGGCGACTGGGGCCAACGTCCTGACTTTC
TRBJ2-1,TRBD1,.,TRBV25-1,CASSDQGATNEQFF,TGTGCCAGCAGTGATCAGGGGGCTACGAATGAGCAGTTCTTC
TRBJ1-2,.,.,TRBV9,CASSGTPIKRAKPYGYTF,TGTGCCAGCAGCGGAACCCCCATTAAACGCGCCAAACCCTATGGCTACACCTTC
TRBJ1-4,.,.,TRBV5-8,CASSLRYATNEKLFF,TGTGCCAGCAGCTTGCGCTATGCAACTAATGAAAAACTGTTTTTT
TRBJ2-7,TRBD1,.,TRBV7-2,CASSFRGSTSYEQYF,TGTGCCAGCAGCTTCAGGGGGTCTACGTCCTACGAGCAGTACTTC
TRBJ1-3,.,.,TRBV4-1,CASSQDNSPSGNTIYF,TGCGCCAGCAGCCAAGATAACAGTCCATCTGGAAACACCATATATTTT
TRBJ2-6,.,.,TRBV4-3,CASSQGTALRGANVLTF,TGCGCCAGCAGCCAAGGGACAGCCCTCCGTGGGGCCAACGTCCTGACTTTC
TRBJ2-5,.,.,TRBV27,CASSDGQWGTETQYF,TGTGCCAGCAGTGACGGACAGTGGGGAACGGAGACCCAGTACTTC
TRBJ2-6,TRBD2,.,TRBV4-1,CASSHKLAGGPSSGANVLTF,TGCGCCAGCAGCCATAAACTAGCGGGAGGGCCCAGCTCTGGGGCCAACGTCCTGACTTTC
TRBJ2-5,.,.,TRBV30,CAWMKLAGTQYF,TGTGCCTGGATGAAACTTGCCGGGACCCAGTACTTC
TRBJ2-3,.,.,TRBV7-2,CASSLATGVGDTQYF,TGTGCCAGCAGCTTAGCGACGGGGGTCGGAGATACGCAGTATTTT
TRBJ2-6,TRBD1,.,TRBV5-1,CASSLGGTGAFSGANVLTF,TGCGCCAGCAGCCTAGGGGGGACAGGGGCTTTCTCTGGGGCCAACGTCCTGACTTTC
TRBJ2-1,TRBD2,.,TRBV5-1,CASSYRTSGFDEQFF,TGCGCCAGCAGCTATAGGACTAGCGGATTCGATGAGCAGTTCTTC
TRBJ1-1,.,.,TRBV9,CASSVVGANTEAFF,TGTGCCAGCAGCGTAGTGGGGGCGAACACTGAAGCTTTCTTT
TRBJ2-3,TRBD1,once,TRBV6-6,CASELGQFQATQYF,TGTGCCAGTGAGTTGGGACAGTTCCAAGCTACGCAGTATTTT
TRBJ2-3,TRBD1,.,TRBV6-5,CASSYLPGQGSNTQYF,TGTGCCAGCAGTTACTTGCCGGGACAGGGTTCAAATACGCAGTATTTT
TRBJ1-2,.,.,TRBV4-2,CASNHGAGAGYGYTF,TGTGCCAGCAACCACGGCGCGGGAGCTGGCTATGGCTACACCTTC
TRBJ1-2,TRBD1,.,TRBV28,CASSSPQEGARNYGYTF,TGTGCCAGCAGCTCCCCCCAGGAGGGGGCGAGGAACTATGGCTACACCTTC
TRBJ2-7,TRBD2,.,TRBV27,CASSSWEGTYEQYF,TGTGCCAGCAGTTCCTGGGAGGGGACCTACGAGCAGTACTTC
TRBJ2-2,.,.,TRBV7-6,CASSLNSALTGELFF,TGTGCCAGCAGCTTAAACAGTGCCCTAACCGGGGAGCTGTTTTTT
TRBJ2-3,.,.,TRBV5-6,CASSFLPDTQYF,TGTGCCAGCAGCTTTCTACCAGATACGCAGTATTTT
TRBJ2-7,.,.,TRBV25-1,CASSESRPGYEQYF,TGTGCCAGCAGTGAATCCCGACCCGGGTACGAGCAGTACTTC
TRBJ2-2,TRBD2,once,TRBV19,CASSIDLAGTNTGELFF,TGTGCCAGTAGTATAGATCTAGCGGGAACGAACACCGGGGAGCTGTTTTTT
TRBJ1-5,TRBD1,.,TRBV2,CASSVGTGYQPQHF,TGTGCCAGCAGTGTTGGGACAGGGTATCAGCCCCAGCATTTT
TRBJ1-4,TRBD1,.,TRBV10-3,CAISDGTGGEKLFF,TGTGCCATCAGCGATGGGACAGGGGGTGAAAAACTGTTTTTT
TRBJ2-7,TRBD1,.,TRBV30,CAWRLTGGTYEQYF,TGTGCCTGGAGGTTAACAGGGGGCACTTACGAGCAGTACTTC
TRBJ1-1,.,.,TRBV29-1,CSVEGHGNTEAFF,TGCAGCGTTGAGGGACACGGGAACACTGAAGCTTTCTTT
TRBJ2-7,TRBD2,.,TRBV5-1,CASRTSGRVDLSYEQYF,TGCGCCAGCAGGACTAGCGGGAGGGTAGACCTCTCCTACGAGCAGTACTTC
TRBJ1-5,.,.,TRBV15,CATSEERLNQPQHF,TGTGCCACCAGCGAGGAGAGACTCAATCAGCCCCAGCATTTT
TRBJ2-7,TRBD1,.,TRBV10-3,CAIGTGDSYEQYF,TGTGCCATCGGGACAGGGGATTCGTACGAGCAGTACTTC
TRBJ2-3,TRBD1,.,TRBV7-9,CASSEGTGVKDTQYF,TGTGCCAGCAGCGAAGGGACAGGGGTGAAAGATACGCAGTATTTT
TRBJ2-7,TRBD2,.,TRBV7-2,CASSLAGGPYEQYF,TGTGCCAGCAGCTTAGCGGGAGGGCCCTACGAGCAGTACTTC
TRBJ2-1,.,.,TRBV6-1,CASSEAFYNEQFF,TGTGCCAGCAGTGAAGCCTTTTACAATGAGCAGTTCTTC
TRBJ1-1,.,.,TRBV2,CASSEWGGRNTEAFF,TGTGCCAGCAGTGAATGGGGAGGAAGGAACACTGAAGCTTTCTTT
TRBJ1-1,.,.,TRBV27,CASSLHIGGLNTEAFF,TGTGCCAGCAGTTTGCACATAGGGGGATTGAACACTGAAGCTTTCTTT
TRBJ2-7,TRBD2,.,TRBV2,CASGTSGSYEQYF,TGTGCCAGCGGGACTAGCGGGAGCTACGAGCAGTACTTC
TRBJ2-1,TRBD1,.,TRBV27,CASSSQGDEQFF,TGTGCCAGCAGTTCACAGGGGGATGAGCAGTTCTTC
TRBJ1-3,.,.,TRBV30,CAWSVKRSAFSGNTIYF,TGTGCCTGGAGTGTAAAGCGGAGCGCCTTCTCTGGAAACACCATATATTTT
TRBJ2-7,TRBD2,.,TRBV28,CASSFSGRAYEQYF,TGTGCCAGCAGTTTTAGCGGGAGGGCCTACGAGCAGTACTTC
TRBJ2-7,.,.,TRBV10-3,CAIESSALRNEQYF,TGTGCCATCGAGTCTAGCGCCCTCCGCAACGAGCAGTACTTC
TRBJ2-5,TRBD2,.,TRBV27,CASSPSPAGGGETQYF,TGTGCCAGCAGTCCTTCCCCTGCGGGAGGCGGAGAGACCCAGTACTTC
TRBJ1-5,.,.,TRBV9,CASSVVGGPQHF,TGTGCCAGCAGCGTTGTGGGGGGGCCCCAGCATTTT
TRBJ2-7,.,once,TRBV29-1,CSVVGPELAQSSYEQYF,TGCAGCGTGGTGGGTCCTGAACTAGCCCAAAGCTCCTACGAGCAGTACTTC
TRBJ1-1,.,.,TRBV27,CASSNGDTTYTEAFF,TGTGCCAGCAGTAACGGGGACACAACATACACTGAAGCTTTCTTT
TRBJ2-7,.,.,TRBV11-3,CASSLVNREHYEQYF,TGTGCCAGCAGCTTAGTGAACAGGGAACACTACGAGCAGTACTTC
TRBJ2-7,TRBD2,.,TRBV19,CASSPRLARIDEQYF,TGTGCCAGTAGCCCCAGACTAGCCAGGATTGACGAGCAGTACTTC
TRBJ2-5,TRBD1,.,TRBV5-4,CASSLADRGRETQYF,TGTGCCAGCAGCTTGGCTGACAGGGGTAGGGAGACCCAGTACTTC